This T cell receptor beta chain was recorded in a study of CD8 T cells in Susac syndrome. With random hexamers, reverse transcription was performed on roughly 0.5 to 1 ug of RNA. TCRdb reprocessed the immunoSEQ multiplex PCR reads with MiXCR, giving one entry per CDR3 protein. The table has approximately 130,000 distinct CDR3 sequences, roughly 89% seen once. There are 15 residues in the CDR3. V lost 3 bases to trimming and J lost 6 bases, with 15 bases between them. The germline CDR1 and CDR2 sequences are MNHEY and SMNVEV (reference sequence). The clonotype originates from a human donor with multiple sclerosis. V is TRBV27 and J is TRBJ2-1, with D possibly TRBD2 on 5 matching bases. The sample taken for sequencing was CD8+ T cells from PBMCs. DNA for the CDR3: TGTGCCAGCAGTTTGGGGTCCCAAGGACTCAATGAGCAGTTCTTC. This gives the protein CASSLGSQGLNEQFF.